What follows are 30 T cell receptor beta chains derived from one specimen sequenced in a study of T cells in Graves' hyperthyroidism and ophthalmopathy (dated by TCRdb to 2018 to 2020). Receptor amplification or capture employed multiplex PCR. The sample was run on an Illumina HiSeq 2000. The TCR beta CDR3 regions were amplified from the RNA transcripts. A first-round RT-PCR of the TCR CDR3 used the HTBI primer set with the Qiagen OneStep RT-PCR kit. TCRdb's own reprocessing of the public reads used fastp at Q25 and MiXCR and kept productive beta chains. Duplicate CDR3 protein sequences are folded into a single record with the most common DNA and genes. This sample has some 420,000 distinct CDR3 sequences in its table, and roughly an eighth of those were observed once. The ten largest account for approximately 5.3% of the sample. Specimen: blood. These receptors all come from a woman younger than 35 with Graves' hyperthyroidism.

This clonotype was counted a few times. This chain connects TRBV20-1 to TRBJ2-2; a weak D match, TRBD1 (5 bases). In germline, CDR1 is DFQATT, CDR2 SNEGSKA (reference sequence). The CDR3 is 14 residues long. Trimming took off 3 bases at V and 0 bases at J, with 8 bases between the two ends. For the CDR3, the DNA is TGCAGTGCTAGGGCACAGGCGAACACCGGGGAGCTGTTTTTT. Translated, it gives CSARAQANTGELFF.

This sequence joins TRBV20-1 and TRBJ2-3; 8 bases are shared with TRBD2. Germline values: CDR1 DFQATT, CDR2 SNEGSKA (reference sequence). The CDR3 sequence is 14 residues long. Trimming at V came to 6 bases and at J to 4 bases, leaving 9 bases not matched to a gene. The CDR3 DNA is TGCAGTGCCATGTTGGCTAGCGGGCCAGATACGCAGTATTTT. Amino acids: CSAMLASGPDTQYF.

V gene TRBV4-1 combines with J gene TRBJ2-1, with D perhaps matching TRBD2 (6 bases). The V end lost 0 bases, the J end lost 9 bases, and 21 bases lay between the germline ends. This CDR3 has 17 amino acids. Looked up from germline, CDR1 is MGHRA and CDR2 is YSYEKL. CDR3 sequence: CASSQEGLARGLGEQFF. The CDR3 DNA follows: TGCGCCAGCAGCCAAGAAGGGCTAGCGAGGGGTCTTGGTGAGCAGTTCTTC.

This clonotype was seen more than once but under ten times. This sequence joins TRBV4-3 and TRBJ2-1; D is perhaps TRBD1 or TRBD2 (5 bases each). Trimming stripped 4 bases from V and 4 bases from J, with 14 bases between. Germline values: CDR1 LGHNA, CDR2 YSLEER. The CDR3 length is 15 residues. CDR3 nucleotide sequence: TGCGCCAGCAGCCCCGGGACGGAGGTGTACAATGAGCAGTTCTTC. It translates to CASSPGTEVYNEQFF.

At least ten counts were recorded for this clonotype. V gene TRBV12-3 or TRBV12-4 combines with J gene TRBJ1-1, with D unclear. The CDR3 sequence is 15 residues long. V was pared by 6 bases and J by 1 base, with 15 bases between. The CDR3 DNA sequence: TGTGCCAGCAGCCCGGCCGGGCAGAAGAACACTGAAGCTTTCTTT. Translating it yields CASSPAGQKNTEAFF.

This clonotype was counted at least ten times. This chain joins TRBV28 and TRBJ2-1; 8 positions agree with TRBD1. The CDR3 loop spans 15 amino acids. J was trimmed by 11 bases and V by 5 bases; bases with no gene match: 14. Germline V gene data show CDR1 as MDHEN and CDR2 as SYDVKM. The CDR3 DNA follows: TGTGCCAGCAGTCAAACCCACCCGGACAGGGCGAAGCAGTTCTTC. It is translated as CASSQTHPDRAKQFF.

This clonotype has at least ten counts. The rearrangement links TRBV18 to TRBJ2-3; 14 bases agree with TRBD2. From germline, CDR1 is KGHSH and CDR2 LQKENI. V gave up 2 bases and J gave up 6 bases; unmatched junction bases: 7. This CDR3 has 17 amino acids. CDR3 nucleotide sequence: TGTGCCAGCTCACCAAGAGGACTAGCGGGAGGCGGTGATACGCAGTATTTT. Its translation is CASSPRGLAGGGDTQYF.

This clonotype was picked up many times. The gene calls are TRBV7-3 and TRBJ2-1; D unclear. Germline loops: CDR1 SGHTA, CDR2 FQGTGA. The V and J ends lost 2 bases and 9 bases respectively, with 5 bases between them. The CDR3 is made up of 11 amino acids. CDR3 sequence (DNA): TGTGCCAGCAGCTTATCGGGTGAGCAGTTCTTC. Translating gives CASSLSGEQFF.

This clonotype was observed many times. This chain connects TRBV12-3 or TRBV12-4 to TRBJ2-3; D unresolved. CDR3 length: 16 amino acids. V was pared by 2 bases and J by 0 bases, with 12 bases between. The CDR3 here is CASSLTVGPSTDTQYF. The CDR3 bases are TGTGCCAGCAGTTTAACCGTCGGTCCCAGCACAGATACGCAGTATTTT.

This clonotype has at least ten counts. The chain employs TRBV30 and TRBJ2-3, with TRBD2 as a possible D gene (5 bases). Between the trimmed V and J ends, which lost 0 bases and 2 bases, there was a span of 9 bases. The germline V gene has CDR1 GTSNPN and CDR2 SVGIG (reference sequence). The CDR3 length is 14 residues. CDR3 amino acids: CAWSVTGFTDTQYF. The CDR3 nucleotides are TGTGCCTGGAGTGTGACGGGATTCACAGATACGCAGTATTTT.

This clonotype was found many times. The chain carries TRBV30 and TRBJ1-3, with unresolved D. Trimming left V 6 bases short and J 2 bases short, with 11 bases between. The CDR3 has 13 residues. Germline values: CDR1 GTSNPN, CDR2 SVGIG (reference sequence). CDR3 protein: CACNGVPGNTIYF. The CDR3 DNA follows: TGTGCCTGTAACGGTGTCCCTGGAAACACCATATATTTT.

At least ten counts were recorded for this clonotype. The V call is TRBV11-2, the J call TRBJ2-7; TRBD1 agrees at 8 bases. The CDR3 has 14 amino acids. CDR1 is SGHAT and CDR2 is FQNNGV in the germline V gene. V lost 4 bases, J lost 5 bases, and 7 bases stayed unmatched. The CDR3 DNA reads TGTGCCAGCAGCTGGGGACAGGTATCTGACGAGCAGTACTTC. It yields the protein CASSWGQVSDEQYF.

This clonotype has just a few counts. The chain recombines TRBV19 with TRBJ2-7; D is perhaps TRBD2 (5 bases). V lost 5 bases and J 3 bases, leaving 14 bases between the germline ends. CDR1 and CDR2 from the germline V gene are LNHDA and SQIVND (reference sequence). The CDR3 has 14 amino acids. The CDR3 DNA reads as TGTGCCAGTAGTTTTGCCGGGAAGAACTACGAGCAGTACTTC. It encodes CASSFAGKNYEQYF.

This clonotype came up a few times. The chain has TRBV28 and TRBJ1-1, with 7 bases that match TRBD1. The CDR3 is made up of 14 amino acids. The trim removed 11 bases at V and 4 bases at J, leaving 13 bases unmatched. Germline CDR1 MDHEN, CDR2 SYDVKM. CDR3 residues: CAGQTGEGATEAFF. The CDR3 DNA follows: TGTGCCGGACAAACAGGGGAGGGTGCCACTGAAGCTTTCTTT.

V is TRBV28 and J is TRBJ1-6; the D gene is possibly TRBD1 (5 bases). Trimming removed 1 base at V and 4 bases at J, with 20 bases between. CDR1 is MDHEN and CDR2 is SYDVKM in the germline V gene. The CDR3 runs to 19 residues. CDR3: CASSLLQVRDRTYNSPLHF. For the CDR3, the DNA is TGTGCCAGCAGTTTATTACAAGTACGGGACCGAACTTATAATTCACCCCTCCACTTT.

This clonotype was seen ten or more times. CDR3 nucleotide sequence: TGTGCCAGCAGTTCCACCCCGAGGGGCGGGTTTGACACTGAAGCTTTCTTT. Translated: CASSSTPRGGFDTEAFF. V usage is TRBV28 and J usage is TRBJ1-1; D might be TRBD1 (5 bases). From germline, CDR1 is MDHEN and CDR2 SYDVKM. V dropped 4 bases and J dropped 3 bases, with 21 bases sitting between them. The CDR3 is made up of 17 amino acids.

This clonotype was observed a handful of times. This chain joins TRBV9 and TRBJ2-5; 8 bases match TRBD1. CDR3 length: 13 amino acids. Per germline, CDR1 SGDLS and CDR2 YYNGEE. The V segment lost 5 bases and the J segment 5 bases; nucleotides outside the gene matches: 5. CDR3 loop: CASSQGASETQYF. In DNA form, the CDR3 reads TGTGCCAGCAGTCAGGGGGCGTCGGAGACCCAGTACTTC.

In its sample, this clonotype was seen many times. The gene calls are TRBV7-6 and TRBJ2-3; 10 nucleotides match TRBD2. The germline gives CDR1 SGHVS, CDR2 FNYEAQ. The CDR3 covers 16 residues. The junction had 7 bases not matched to a gene; V was cut back by 5 bases and J by 2 bases. In nucleotides, the CDR3 is TGTGCCAGCAGCATTAGGACTAGCGGTATCACAGATACGCAGTATTTT. Translation: CASSIRTSGITDTQYF.

This clonotype appeared many times. The chain combines TRBV5-1 with TRBJ1-6; TRBD1 matches at 9 bases. V dropped 0 bases and J dropped 8; count of bases not matched to a gene: 6. Germline V gene lookup returns CDR1 SGHRS and CDR2 YFSETQ. The CDR3 length is 16 residues. CDR3 loop: CASSLAGTGPDSPLHF. Written as DNA, the CDR3 is TGCGCCAGCAGCTTGGCCGGGACAGGGCCGGATTCACCCCTCCACTTT.

This clonotype was seen repeatedly, ten times or more. The gene calls are TRBV13 and TRBJ1-2, with 9 positions matching TRBD1. The CDR3 totals 15 residues. V shed 5 bases and J 4 bases; nucleotides not matched to a gene: 8. Germline assignment: CDR1 PRHDT and CDR2 FYEKMQ (reference sequence). CDR3 amino acids: CASSRRLDRGYGYTF. In nucleotides, the CDR3 is TGTGCCAGCAGCCGGCGGCTGGACAGGGGCTATGGCTACACCTTC.

This clonotype was found a few times. This chain links TRBV7-8 with TRBJ1-2; 7 positions match TRBD1. Trimming removed 2 bases from V and 3 bases from J; junction bases left unmatched: 6. Germline-derived CDR1 and CDR2 are SGHVS and FQNEAQ. The CDR3 consists of 15 residues. CDR3 coding DNA: TGTGCCAGCAGCTTACTCGACAGGGCGGACTATGGCTACACCTTC. Translating it yields CASSLLDRADYGYTF.

This clonotype was seen only a few times. A read error is possible here, since a much larger clone lies one base away. The J gene is TRBJ2-5, the V gene TRBV29-1, with TRBD1 matching over 7 bases. The CDR3 has 15 residues. CDR1 SQVTM and CDR2 ANQGSEA come from the germline V gene. V gave up 1 base and J gave up 3 bases; unmatched junction bases: 8. CDR3 sequence (DNA): TGCAGCGTTGAAGCCCGCGGACAGGCTAAAGAGACCCAGTACTTC. It encodes CSVEARGQAKETQYF.

Many counts were recorded for this clonotype. The chain has TRBV20-1 and TRBJ2-3, with D maybe TRBD1 (5 bases). The V gene lost 4 bases and the J gene lost 3 bases, with 20 bases spanning the gap. Germline CDR1 DFQATT, CDR2 SNEGSKA (reference sequence). This CDR3 is built from 16 residues. The chain's CDR3 is CSAKFLSGIVTDTQYF. DNA for the CDR3: TGCAGTGCTAAGTTTCTGTCAGGGATCGTAACAGATACGCAGTATTTT.

With respect to this clonotype: Given the absence of the conserved phenylalanine or tryptophan at the CDR3 end, a read error is likely. This chain connects TRBV6-5 to TRBJ1-1, with D hard to call. V gave up 2 bases and J gave up 1 base, with 11 bases separating them. Germline CDR1 MNHEY, CDR2 SVGAGI. CDR3 size: 15 residues. CDR3 coding DNA: TGTGCCAGCAGTTACCACCCAGACGAGAACACTGAAGCTTTCCTT. Protein product: CASSYHPDENTEAFL.

This clonotype was observed at least ten times. The CDR3 spells CASSPYNSATNEKLFF. CDR3 in DNA: TGTGCCAGCAGTCCGTACAACAGTGCAACTAATGAAAAACTGTTTTTT. V usage is TRBV12-3 or TRBV12-4 and J usage is TRBJ1-4; no definite D call. The CDR3 consists of 16 residues. The V gene lost 5 bases and the J gene lost 0 bases, with 13 bases spanning the gap.

The CDR3 DNA reads as TGTGCCAGCAGTGGAAGAGGGGGGAGCTCTGGAAACACCATATATTTT. This encodes CASSGRGGSSGNTIYF. The V and J genes are TRBV6-1 and TRBJ1-3, with D possibly matching TRBD1 (6 bases). The germline V gene encodes CDR1 MNHNS and CDR2 SASEGT. Trimming stripped 4 bases from V and 0 bases from J, with 13 bases between. The CDR3 is 16 residues long.

The chain couples TRBV6-1 to TRBJ1-6, with 9 bases that match TRBD1. After removal of 5 bases from V and 7 bases from J, the junction contained 6 bases not matched to a gene. This CDR3 contains 15 residues. From germline, CDR1 is MNHNS and CDR2 SASEGT. The CDR3 loop reads CASSRVGQGNSPLHF. The CDR3 DNA sequence: TGTGCCAGCAGTAGGGTTGGACAGGGGAATTCACCCCTCCACTTT.

J is TRBJ2-7 and V is TRBV10-3; 9 bases are shared with TRBD1. This CDR3 contains 15 residues. The germline V gene has CDR1 ENHRY and CDR2 SYGVKD. With 4 bases clipped from V and 0 bases from J, the junction kept 4 bases outside the gene matches. In DNA form, the CDR3 reads TGTGCCATCAGTGGTCGGACAGGGGACTCCTACGAGCAGTACTTC. It encodes CAISGRTGDSYEQYF.

This clonotype was detected ten times or more. The J gene is TRBJ2-1, the V gene TRBV12-3 or TRBV12-4; D gene unclear. Trimming removed 3 bases at V and 9 bases at J, with 9 bases between. The CDR3 sequence is 12 residues long. CDR3 DNA: TGTGCCAGCAGTTTCATCCCAGCTGAGCAGTTCTTC. Translated, it gives CASSFIPAEQFF.

This clonotype has just a few counts. J is TRBJ1-2 and V is TRBV28; D remains unclear. The germline V gene has CDR1 MDHEN and CDR2 SYDVKM. V was pared by 3 bases and J by 2 bases, with 13 bases between. The CDR3 consists of 15 residues. The CDR3 reads CASSFGGRSNYGYTF. The CDR3 DNA reads TGTGCCAGCAGTTTCGGCGGCAGGTCCAACTATGGCTACACCTTC.